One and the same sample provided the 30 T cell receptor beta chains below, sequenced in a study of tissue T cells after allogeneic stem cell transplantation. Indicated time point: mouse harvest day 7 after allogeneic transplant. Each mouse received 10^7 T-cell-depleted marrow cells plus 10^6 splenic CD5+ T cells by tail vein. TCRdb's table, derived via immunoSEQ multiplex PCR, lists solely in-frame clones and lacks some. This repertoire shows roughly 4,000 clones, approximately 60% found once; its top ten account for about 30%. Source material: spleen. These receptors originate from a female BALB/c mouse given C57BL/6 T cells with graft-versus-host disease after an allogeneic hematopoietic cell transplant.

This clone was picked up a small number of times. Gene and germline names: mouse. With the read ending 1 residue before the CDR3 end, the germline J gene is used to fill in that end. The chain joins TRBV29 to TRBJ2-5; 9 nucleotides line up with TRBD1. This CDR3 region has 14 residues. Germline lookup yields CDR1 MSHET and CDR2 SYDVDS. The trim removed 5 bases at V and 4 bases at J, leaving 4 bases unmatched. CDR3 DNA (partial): TGTGCTAGCAGTCCCGGGACAGGGAAAGACACCCAGTAC. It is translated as CASSPGTGKDTQY. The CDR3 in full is CASSPGTGKDTQYF.

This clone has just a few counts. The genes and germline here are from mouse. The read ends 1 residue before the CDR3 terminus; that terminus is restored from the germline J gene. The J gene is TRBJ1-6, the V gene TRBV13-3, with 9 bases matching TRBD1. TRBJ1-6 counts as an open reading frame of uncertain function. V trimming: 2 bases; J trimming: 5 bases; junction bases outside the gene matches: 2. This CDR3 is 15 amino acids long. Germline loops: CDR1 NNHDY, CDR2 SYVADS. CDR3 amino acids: CASSEGDRDNSPLYF. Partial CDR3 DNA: TGTGCCAGCAGTGAAGGGGACAGGGATAATTCGCCCCTCTAC.

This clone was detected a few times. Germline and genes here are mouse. The CDR3 is CASRQGAGNTLYF. CDR3 DNA (partial): TGTGCCAGCAGACAGGGGGCTGGAAATACGCTCTAT. The V gene is TRBV4, the J gene TRBJ1-3; 8 positions match TRBD1. The read ends 1 residue shy of where the CDR3 ends; the end is completed using the germline J gene. Germline V CDR1 and CDR2: LGHDT, YNNKQL (reference sequence). J gave up 2 bases and V 6 bases, and 0 bases lay outside the gene matches. The CDR3 is made up of 13 amino acids.

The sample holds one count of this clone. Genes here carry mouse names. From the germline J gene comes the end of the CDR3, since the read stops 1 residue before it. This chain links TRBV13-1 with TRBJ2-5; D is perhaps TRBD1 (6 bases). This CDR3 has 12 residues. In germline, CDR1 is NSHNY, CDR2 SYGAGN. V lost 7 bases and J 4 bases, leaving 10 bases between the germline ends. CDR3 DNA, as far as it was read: TGTGCCAGCGGTGGGACAAAAGACACCCAGTAC. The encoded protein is CASGGTKDTQY. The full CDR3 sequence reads CASGGTKDTQYF.

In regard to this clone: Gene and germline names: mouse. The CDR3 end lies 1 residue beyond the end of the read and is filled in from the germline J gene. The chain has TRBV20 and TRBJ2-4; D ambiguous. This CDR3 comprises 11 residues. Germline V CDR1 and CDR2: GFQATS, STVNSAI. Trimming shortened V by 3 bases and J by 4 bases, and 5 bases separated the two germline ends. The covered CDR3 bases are TGTGGTGCTAGATTCAAAAACACCTTGTAC. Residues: CGARFKNTLY. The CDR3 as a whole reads CGARFKNTLYF. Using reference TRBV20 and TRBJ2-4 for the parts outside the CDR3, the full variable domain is GALVYQYPRRTICKSGTSMRMECQAVGFQATSVAWYRQSPQKTFELIALSTVNSAIKYEQNFTQEKFPISHPNLSFSSMTVLNAYLEDRGLYLCGARFKNTLYFGAGTRLSVL.

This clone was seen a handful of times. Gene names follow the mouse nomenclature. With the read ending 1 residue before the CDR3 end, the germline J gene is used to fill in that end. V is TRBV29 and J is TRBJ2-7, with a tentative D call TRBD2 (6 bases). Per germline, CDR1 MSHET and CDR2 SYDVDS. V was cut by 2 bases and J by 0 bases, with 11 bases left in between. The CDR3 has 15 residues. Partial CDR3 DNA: TGTGCTAGCAGTTTAGGGGGGAGGAGCTCCTATGAACAGTAC. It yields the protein CASSLGGRSSYEQY. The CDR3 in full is CASSLGGRSSYEQYF.

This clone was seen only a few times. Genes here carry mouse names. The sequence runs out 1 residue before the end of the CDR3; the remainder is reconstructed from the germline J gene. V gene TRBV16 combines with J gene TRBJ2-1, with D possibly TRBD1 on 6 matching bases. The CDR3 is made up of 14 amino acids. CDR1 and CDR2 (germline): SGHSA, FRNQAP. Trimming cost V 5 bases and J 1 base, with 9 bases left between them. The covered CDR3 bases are TGTGCAAGCAGCCTGGGACAAAACTATGCTGAGCAGTTC. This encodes CASSLGQNYAEQF. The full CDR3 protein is CASSLGQNYAEQFF.

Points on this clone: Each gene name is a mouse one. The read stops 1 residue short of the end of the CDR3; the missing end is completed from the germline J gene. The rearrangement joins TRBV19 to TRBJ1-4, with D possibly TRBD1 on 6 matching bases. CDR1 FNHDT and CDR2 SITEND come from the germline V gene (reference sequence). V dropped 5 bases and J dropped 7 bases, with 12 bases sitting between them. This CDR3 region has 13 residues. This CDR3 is CASSPQGTERLFF. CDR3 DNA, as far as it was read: TGTGCCAGCAGCCCACAGGGTACCGAAAGATTATTT.

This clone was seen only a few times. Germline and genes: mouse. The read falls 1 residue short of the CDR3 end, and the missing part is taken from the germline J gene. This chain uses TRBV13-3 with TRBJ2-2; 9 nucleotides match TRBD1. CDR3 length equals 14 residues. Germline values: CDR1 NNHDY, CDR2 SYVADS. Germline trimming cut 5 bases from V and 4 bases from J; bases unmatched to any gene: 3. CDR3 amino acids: CASRDRGGTGQLYF. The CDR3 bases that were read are TGTGCCAGCAGGGACAGGGGTGGCACCGGGCAGCTCTAC. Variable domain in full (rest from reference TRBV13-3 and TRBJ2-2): EAAVTQSPRSKVAVTGGKVTLSCHQTNNHDYMYWYRQDTGHGLRLIHYSYVADSTEKGDIPDGYKASRPSQENFSLILELASLSQTAVYFCASRDRGGTGQLYFGEGSKLTVL.

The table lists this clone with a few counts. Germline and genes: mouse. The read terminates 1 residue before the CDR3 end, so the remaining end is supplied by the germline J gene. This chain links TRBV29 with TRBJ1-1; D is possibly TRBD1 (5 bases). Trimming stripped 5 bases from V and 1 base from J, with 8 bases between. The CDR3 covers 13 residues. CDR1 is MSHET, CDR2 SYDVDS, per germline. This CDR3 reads CASSLGQNTEVFF. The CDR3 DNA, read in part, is TGTGCTAGCAGTCTCGGACAAAACACAGAAGTCTTC.

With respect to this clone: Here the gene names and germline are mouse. CDR3 sequence: CASSLSGGNSDYTF. Partial CDR3 DNA: TGTGCCAGCAGTCTCTCAGGGGGAAACTCCGACTACACC. The rearrangement links TRBV26 to TRBJ1-2, with TRBD1 matching over 7 bases. The read gets to within 1 residue of the CDR3 end, and the germline J gene fills in the rest. Germline V CDR1 and CDR2: KGHPV, FQNQEV (reference sequence). V dropped 3 bases and J dropped 1; count of bases not matched to a gene: 2. This CDR3 region has 14 residues.

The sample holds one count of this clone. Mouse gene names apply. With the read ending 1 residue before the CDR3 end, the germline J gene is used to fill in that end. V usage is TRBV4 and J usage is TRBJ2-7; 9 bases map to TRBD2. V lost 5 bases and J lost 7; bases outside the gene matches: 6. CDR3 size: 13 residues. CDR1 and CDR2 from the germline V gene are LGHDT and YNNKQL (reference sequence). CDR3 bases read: TGTGCCAGCAGCGTGGGGGGGCGCGGGGAACAGTAC. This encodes CASSVGGRGEQY. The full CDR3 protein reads CASSVGGRGEQYF.

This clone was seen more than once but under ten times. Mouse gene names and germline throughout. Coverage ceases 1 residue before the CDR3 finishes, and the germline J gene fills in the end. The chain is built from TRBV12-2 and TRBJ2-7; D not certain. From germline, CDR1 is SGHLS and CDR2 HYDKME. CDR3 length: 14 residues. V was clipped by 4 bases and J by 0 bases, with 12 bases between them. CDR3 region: CASSPGQSSYEQYF. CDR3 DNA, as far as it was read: TGTGCCAGCTCCCCCGGCCAAAGCTCCTATGAACAGTAC.

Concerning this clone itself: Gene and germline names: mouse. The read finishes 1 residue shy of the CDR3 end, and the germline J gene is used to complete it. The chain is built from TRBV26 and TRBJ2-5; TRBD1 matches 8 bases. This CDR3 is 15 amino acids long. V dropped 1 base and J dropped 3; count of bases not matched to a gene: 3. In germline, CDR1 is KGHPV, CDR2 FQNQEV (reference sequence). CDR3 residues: CASSLLWTGQDTQYF. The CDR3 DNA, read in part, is TGTGCCAGCAGTCTGTTATGGACAGGGCAAGACACCCAGTAC.

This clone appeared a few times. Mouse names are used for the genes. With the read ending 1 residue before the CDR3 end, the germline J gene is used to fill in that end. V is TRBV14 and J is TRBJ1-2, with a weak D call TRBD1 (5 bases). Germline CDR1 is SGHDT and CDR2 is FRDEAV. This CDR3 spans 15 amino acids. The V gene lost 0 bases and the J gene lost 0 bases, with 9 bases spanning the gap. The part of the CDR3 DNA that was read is TGTGCCAGCAGTTTCTCCGACAGCTCAAACTCCGACTACACC. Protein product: CASSFSDSSNSDYT. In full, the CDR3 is CASSFSDSSNSDYTF. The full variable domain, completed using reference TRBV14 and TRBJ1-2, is EAGVTQSPRYAVLQEGQAVSFWCDPISGHDTLYWYQQPRDQGPQLLVYFRDEAVIDNSQLPSDRFSAVRPKGTNSTLKIQSAKQGDTATYLCASSFSDSSNSDYTFGSGTRLLVI.

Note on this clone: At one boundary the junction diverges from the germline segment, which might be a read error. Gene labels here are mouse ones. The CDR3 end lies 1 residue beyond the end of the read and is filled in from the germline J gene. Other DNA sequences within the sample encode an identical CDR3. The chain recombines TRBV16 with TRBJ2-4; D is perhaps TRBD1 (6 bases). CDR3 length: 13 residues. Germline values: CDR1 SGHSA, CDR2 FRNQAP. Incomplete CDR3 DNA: TGCGCAAGCAGCTTAGAGGGACAATACACCTTGTAC. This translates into CASSLEGQYTLY. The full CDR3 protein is CASSLEGQYTLYF.

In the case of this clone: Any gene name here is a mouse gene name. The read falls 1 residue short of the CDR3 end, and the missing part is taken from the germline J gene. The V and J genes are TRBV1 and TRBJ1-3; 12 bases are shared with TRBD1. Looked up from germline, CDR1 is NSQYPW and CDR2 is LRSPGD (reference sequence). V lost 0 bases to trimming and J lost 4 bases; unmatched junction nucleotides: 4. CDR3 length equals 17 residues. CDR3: CTCSADRDRGQGNTLYF. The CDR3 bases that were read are TGCACCTGCAGTGCAGACCGGGACAGGGGGCAGGGAAATACGCTCTAT.

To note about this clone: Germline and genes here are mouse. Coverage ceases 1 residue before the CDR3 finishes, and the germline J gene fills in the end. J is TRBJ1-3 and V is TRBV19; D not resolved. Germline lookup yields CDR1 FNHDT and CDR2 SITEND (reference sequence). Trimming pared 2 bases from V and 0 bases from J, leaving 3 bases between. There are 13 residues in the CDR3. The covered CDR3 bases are TGTGCCAGCAGTATCAGTTCTGGAAATACGCTCTAT. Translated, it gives CASSISSGNTLY. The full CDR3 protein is CASSISSGNTLYF.

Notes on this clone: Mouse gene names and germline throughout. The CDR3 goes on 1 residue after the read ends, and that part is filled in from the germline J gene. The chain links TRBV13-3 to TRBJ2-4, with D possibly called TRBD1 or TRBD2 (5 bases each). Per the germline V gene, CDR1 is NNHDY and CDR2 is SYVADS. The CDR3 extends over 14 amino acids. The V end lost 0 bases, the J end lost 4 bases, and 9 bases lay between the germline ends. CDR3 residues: CASSDASGENTLYF. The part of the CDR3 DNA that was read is TGTGCCAGCAGTGATGCATCGGGGGAAAACACCTTGTAC. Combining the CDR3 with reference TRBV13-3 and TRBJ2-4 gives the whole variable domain EAAVTQSPRSKVAVTGGKVTLSCHQTNNHDYMYWYRQDTGHGLRLIHYSYVADSTEKGDIPDGYKASRPSQENFSLILELASLSQTAVYFCASSDASGENTLYFGAGTRLSVL.

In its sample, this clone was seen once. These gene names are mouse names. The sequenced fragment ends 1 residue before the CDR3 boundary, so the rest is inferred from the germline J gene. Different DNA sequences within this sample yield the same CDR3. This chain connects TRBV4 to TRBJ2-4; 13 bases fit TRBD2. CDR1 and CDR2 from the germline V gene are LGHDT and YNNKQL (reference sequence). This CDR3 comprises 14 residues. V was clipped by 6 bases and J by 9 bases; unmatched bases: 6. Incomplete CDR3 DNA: TGTGCCAGCAGGGACTGGGGGGGCCGGAATACCTTGTAC. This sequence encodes CASRDWGGRNTLY. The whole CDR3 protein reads CASRDWGGRNTLYF. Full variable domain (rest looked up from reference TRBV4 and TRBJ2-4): ETAVFQTPNYHVTQVGNEVSFNCKQTLGHDTMYWYKQDSKKLLKIMFSYNNKQLIVNETVPRRFSPQSSDKAHLNLRIKSVEPEDSAVYLCASRDWGGRNTLYFGAGTRLSVL.

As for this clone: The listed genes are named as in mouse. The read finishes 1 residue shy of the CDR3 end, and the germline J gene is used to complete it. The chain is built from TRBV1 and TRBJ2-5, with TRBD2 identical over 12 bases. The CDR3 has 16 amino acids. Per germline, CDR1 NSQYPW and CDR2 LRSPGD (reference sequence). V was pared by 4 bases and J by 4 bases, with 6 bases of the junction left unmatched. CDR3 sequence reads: CTCSGGLGGKEDTQYF. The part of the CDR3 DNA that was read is TGCACCTGCAGTGGGGGACTGGGGGGTAAGGAAGACACCCAGTAC.

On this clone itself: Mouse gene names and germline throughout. The CDR3 is CASSRQGTNSDYTF. CDR3 DNA, as far as it was read: TGTGCTAGCAGCCGACAGGGGACAAACTCCGACTACACC. The genes are TRBV29 and TRBJ1-2; TRBD1 matches 8 bases. From the germline J gene comes the end of the CDR3, since the read stops 1 residue before it. The CDR3 is 14 residues long. V dropped 6 bases and J dropped 0; count of bases not matched to a gene: 3. The germline gives CDR1 MSHET, CDR2 SYDVDS.

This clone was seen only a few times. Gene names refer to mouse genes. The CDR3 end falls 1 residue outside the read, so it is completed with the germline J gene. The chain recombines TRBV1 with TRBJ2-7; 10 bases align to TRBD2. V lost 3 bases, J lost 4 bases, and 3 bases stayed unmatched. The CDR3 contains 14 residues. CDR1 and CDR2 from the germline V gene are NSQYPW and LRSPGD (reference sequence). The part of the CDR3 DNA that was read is TGCACCTGCAGTGCGGGACTGGGGTTATATGAACAGTAC. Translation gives CTCSAGLGLYEQY. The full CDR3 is CTCSAGLGLYEQYF.

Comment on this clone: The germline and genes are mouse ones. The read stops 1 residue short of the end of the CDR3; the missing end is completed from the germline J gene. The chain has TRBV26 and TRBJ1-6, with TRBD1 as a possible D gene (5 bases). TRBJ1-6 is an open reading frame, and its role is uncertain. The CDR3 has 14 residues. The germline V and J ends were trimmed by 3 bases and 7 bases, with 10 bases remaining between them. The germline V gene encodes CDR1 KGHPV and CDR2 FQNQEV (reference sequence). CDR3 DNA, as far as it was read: TGTGCCAGCAGTCTCCGGGAGGGGAATTCGCCCCTCTAC. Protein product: CASSLREGNSPLY. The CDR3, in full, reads CASSLREGNSPLYF.

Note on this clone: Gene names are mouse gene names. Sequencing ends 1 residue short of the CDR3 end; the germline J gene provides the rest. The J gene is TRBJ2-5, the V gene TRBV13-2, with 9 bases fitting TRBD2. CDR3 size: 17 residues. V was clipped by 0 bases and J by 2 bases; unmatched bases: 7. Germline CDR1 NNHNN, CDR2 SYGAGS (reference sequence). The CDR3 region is CASGDAPVLGGQDTQYF. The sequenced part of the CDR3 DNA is TGTGCCAGCGGTGATGCACCCGTACTGGGGGGCCAAGACACCCAGTAC.

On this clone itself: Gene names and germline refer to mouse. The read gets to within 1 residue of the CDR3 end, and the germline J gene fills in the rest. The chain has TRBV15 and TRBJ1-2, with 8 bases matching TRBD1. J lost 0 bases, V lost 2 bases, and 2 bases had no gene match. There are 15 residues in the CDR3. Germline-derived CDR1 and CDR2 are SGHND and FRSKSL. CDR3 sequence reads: CASSLQGAPNSDYTF. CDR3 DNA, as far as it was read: TGTGCCAGCAGTTTACAGGGGGCCCCAAACTCCGACTACACC.

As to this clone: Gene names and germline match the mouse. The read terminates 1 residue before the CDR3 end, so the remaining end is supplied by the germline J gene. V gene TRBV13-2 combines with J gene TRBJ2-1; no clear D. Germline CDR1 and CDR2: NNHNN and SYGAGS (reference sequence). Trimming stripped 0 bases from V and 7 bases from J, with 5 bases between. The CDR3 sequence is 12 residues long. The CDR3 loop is CASGDGRAEQFF. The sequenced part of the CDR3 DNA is TGTGCCAGCGGTGATGGCCGAGCTGAGCAGTTC.

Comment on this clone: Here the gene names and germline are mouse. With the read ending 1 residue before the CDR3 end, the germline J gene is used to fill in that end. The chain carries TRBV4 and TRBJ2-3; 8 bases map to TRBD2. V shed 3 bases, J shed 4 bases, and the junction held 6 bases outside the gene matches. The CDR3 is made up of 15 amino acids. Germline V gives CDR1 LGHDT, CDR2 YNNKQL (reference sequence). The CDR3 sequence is CASSYPGGPSETLYF. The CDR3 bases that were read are TGTGCCAGCAGCTACCCGGGGGGGCCGTCAGAAACGCTGTAT.

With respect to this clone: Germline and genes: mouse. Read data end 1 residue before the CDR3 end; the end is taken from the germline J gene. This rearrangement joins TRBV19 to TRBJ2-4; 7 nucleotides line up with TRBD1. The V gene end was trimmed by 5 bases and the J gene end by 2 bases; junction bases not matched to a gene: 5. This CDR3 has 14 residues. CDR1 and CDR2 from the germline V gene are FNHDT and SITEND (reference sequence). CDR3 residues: CASRPGTVQNTLYF. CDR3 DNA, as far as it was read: TGTGCCAGCAGACCTGGGACAGTTCAAAACACCTTGTAC.

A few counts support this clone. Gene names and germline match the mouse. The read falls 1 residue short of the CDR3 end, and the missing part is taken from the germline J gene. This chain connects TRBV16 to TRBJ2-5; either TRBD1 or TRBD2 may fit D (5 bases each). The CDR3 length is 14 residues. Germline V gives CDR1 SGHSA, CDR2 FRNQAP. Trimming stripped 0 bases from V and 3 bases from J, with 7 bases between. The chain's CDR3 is CASSLDGAQDTQYF. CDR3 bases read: TGTGCAAGCAGCTTAGATGGGGCGCAAGACACCCAGTAC.